This TCR beta chain was captured in a study of beta chain features in type 1 diabetes (dated by TCRdb to the late 2010s). At the level of the whole study: No differences in mean age, gender distribution, total cell number or subset yield were found between patients and healthy donors. Across all samples, approximately 98,000,000 sorted cells were examined, and cell number per subset correlated strongly with RNA yield. In the study, recently diagnosed type 1 diabetes patients and matched healthy donors were compared on the TCRB repertoires of their sorted circulating CD4+ T cell subsets. Naive and central memory subsets were obtained from all 30 or so donors, but regulatory and stem cell-like memory subsets were isolated from only 8 patients and roughly eight healthy donors. Broader findings and caveats from the paper: Because the HLA sub-analyses included only small numbers of individuals, any influence of HLA type on TCRB rearrangement was left unresolved. Type 1 diabetes patients showed a moderate but significant shortening of TCRB CDR3 length in all four CD4+ subsets. At VDJ recombination sites, patients with type 1 diabetes made fewer insertions and deleted more nucleotides, a pattern implying thymic rearrangement abnormalities. Naive, central memory and regulatory TCRB repertoires appeared to be more alike among patients than among healthy donors. Shorter templates might have been favored by PCR, but patient and control samples were amplified and corrected together, so both groups would have been affected equally by any skew. Because cDNA was sequenced instead of genomic DNA, activated cells with high expression could be over-represented, although the groups did not differ in activation or CD3 levels.

The CDR3 runs 14 residues from the cysteine to the phenylalanine. Only CDR3 DNA remains: 42 bases, in frame from the first base. V lost 7 bases and J lost 5 bases; the stretch between them is 19 bases long. The germline V gene supplies CDR1 SQVTM and CDR2 ANQGSEA. Remarks on this clone: Its antigen is not yet known. Base qualities are not recorded, but no much larger clone differs from it by a single base.

The entire amount of isolated RNA was reverse transcribed using the High Capacity cDNA Reverse Transcription Kit, so the sequenced TCRB transcripts were expressed ones. Deep immunoSEQ sequencing was applied to naive, central memory and regulatory T cell samples, giving an average of roughly 3.3 million total reads per sample. Sorted cells were lysed in RLT buffer, and RNA was extracted using DNase-treated RNeasy Micro or Mini kits according to cell number. Each cell subset was processed on its own to prevent cross-contamination, while patient and healthy donor samples were processed together. TCRB sequences were amplified from cDNA with the immunoSEQ multiplex PCR, producing 87-bp fragments spanning the CDR3 region. Sequencing of the amplicons was performed on the Illumina HiSeq platform. As for the original processing: PCR bias was computationally corrected using synthetic template baselines, reads within Hamming distance 2 were collapsed, and singletons that could not be merged were discarded. Reads were aligned to IMGT to assign V, D and J genes, CDR3 length, and insertions or deletions at six rearrangement sites. Clonotype counts were normalized to sorted cell number within each subset before computing true diversity and Gini coefficients with the tcR R package. Repertoire sharing was quantified using the overlap coefficient calculated on TCRB nucleotide sequences. This immuneACCESS table, as held by TCRdb, lists in-frame sequences with V and J called but not all clones. Of the missing ones, under half trace to an unresolved V gene in checked studies; the others have no known cause. Clone size and V and J calls were adopted from that table, with D and trimming inferred from the DNA. The sample profile shows 95,000 to 150,000 clones; roughly 17% of them were found once. The ten largest clonotypes hold approximately 2.2% of the sample.

Each donor gave one peripheral blood draw, around 0.12 L on average, collected into heparinised tubes. A BD FACSAria II was used to sort naive, central memory, regulatory and stem cell-like memory CD4+ T cells with a panel that included CD45RO, CCR7, CD25, CD127, CD95 and CD27. Purity was above 95% for every sorted population. PBMCs were isolated immediately by Lymphoprep density gradient centrifugation and stained directly without culture. So that batch effects would be minimized, each experiment stained and sorted samples in pairs, pairing one healthy donor with one patient. Rearrangement joined TRBV29-1 to TRBJ2-3, with no confidently assigned D gene. Input material: central memory CD4+ T cells from blood. The sequence was collected from a man younger than 40 with type 1 diabetes. This receptor carries the CDR3 CSARGGPGKDTQYF. Read as DNA, the sequence is TGCAGCGCCAGAGGTGGCCCAGGAAAAGATACGCAGTATTTT.